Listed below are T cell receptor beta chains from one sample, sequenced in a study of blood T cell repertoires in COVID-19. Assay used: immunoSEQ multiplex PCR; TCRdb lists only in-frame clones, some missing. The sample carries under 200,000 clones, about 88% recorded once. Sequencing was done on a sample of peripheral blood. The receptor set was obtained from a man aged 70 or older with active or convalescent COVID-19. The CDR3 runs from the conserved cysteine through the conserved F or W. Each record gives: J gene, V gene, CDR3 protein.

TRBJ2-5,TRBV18,CASSLQRTGQETQYF
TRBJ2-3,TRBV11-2,CASSLDPGITDTQYF
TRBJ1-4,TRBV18,CASSLSRVATNEKLFF
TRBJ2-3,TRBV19,CASSVRGFDTDTQYF
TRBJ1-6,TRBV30,CAWSAGQYNSPLHF
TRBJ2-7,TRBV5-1,CASSLGHPYEQYF
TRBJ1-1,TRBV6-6,CASSYWDRQNTEAFF
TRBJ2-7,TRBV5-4,CASSRQGASYEQYF
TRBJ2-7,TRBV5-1,CASSLGQGAREQYF
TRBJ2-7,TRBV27,CASSLFYPGGTFYEQYF
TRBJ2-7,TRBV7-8,CASSLGLPDSYEQYF
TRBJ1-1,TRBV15,CATSRHKTANTEAFF
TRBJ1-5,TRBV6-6,CASSFDRNQPQHF
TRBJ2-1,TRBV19,CASRGTSTYNEQFF
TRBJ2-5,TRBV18,CASSPHKGAEETQYF
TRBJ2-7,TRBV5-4,CASSLTGRSYEQYF
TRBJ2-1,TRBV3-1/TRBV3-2,CASSRGTSGQEQFF